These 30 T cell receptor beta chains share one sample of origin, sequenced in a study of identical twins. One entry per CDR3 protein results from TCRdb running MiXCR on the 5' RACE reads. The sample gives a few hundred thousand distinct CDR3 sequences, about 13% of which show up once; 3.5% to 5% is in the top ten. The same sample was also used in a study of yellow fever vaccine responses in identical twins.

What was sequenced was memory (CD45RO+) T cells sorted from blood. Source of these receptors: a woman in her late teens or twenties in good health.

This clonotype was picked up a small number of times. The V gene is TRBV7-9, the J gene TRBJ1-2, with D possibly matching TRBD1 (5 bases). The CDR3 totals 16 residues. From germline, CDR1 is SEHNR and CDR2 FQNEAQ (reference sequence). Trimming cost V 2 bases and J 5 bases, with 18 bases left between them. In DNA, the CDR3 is TGTGCCAGCAGCTTATGGGACGCGGAACGGCTATATGGCTACACCTTC. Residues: CASSLWDAERLYGYTF.

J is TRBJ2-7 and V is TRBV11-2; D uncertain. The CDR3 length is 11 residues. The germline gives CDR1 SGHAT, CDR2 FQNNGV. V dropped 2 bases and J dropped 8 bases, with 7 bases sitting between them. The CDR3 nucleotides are TGTGCCAGCAGCTTATCTTATCAGCAGTACTTC. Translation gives CASSLSYQQYF.

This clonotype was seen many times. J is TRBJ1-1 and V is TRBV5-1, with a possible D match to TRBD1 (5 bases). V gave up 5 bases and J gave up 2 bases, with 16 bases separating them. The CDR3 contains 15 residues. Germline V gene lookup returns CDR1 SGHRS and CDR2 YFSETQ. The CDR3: CASSENMGPNTEAFF. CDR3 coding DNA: TGCGCCAGCAGTGAAAATATGGGACCTAACACTGAAGCTTTCTTT.

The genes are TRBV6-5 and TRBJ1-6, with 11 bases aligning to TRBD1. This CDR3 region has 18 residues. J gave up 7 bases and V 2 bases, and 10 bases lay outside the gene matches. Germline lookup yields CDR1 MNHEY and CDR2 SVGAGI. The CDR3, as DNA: TGTGCCAGCAGTTACCGGGCCGGGACAGGGGGTTTAAATTCACCCCTCCACTTT. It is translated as CASSYRAGTGGLNSPLHF.

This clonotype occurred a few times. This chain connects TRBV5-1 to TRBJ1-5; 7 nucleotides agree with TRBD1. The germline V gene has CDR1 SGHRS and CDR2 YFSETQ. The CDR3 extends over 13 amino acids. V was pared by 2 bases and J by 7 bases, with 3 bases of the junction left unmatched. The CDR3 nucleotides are TGCGCCAGCAGCTTAACAGGGGAGCAGCCCCAGCATTTT. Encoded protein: CASSLTGEQPQHF.

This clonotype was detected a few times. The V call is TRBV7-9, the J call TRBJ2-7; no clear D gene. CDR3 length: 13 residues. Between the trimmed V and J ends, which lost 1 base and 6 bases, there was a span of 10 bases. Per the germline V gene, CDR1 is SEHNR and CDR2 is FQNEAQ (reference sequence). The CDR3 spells CASSLGLGLEQYF. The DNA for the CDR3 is TGTGCCAGCAGCTTAGGTCTGGGTCTCGAGCAGTACTTC.

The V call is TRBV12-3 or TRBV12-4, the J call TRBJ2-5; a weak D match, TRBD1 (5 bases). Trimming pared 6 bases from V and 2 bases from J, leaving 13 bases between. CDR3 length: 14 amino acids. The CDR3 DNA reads TGTGCCAGCAGATTGGGGCTGCAACAAGAGACCCAGTACTTC. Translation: CASRLGLQQETQYF.

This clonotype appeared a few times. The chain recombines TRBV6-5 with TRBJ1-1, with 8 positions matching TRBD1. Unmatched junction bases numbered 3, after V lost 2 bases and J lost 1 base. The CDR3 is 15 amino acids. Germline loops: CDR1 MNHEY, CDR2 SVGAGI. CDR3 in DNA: TGTGCCAGCAGTTACGGGGACAGGAAGAACACTGAAGCTTTCTTT. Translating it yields CASSYGDRKNTEAFF.

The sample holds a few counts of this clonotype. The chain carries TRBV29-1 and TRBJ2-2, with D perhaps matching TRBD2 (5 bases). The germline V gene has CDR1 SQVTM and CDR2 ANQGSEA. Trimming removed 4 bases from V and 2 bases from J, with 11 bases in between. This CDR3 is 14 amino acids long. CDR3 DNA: TGCAGCGTTGTGGTCGGAGGAAACACCGGGGAGCTGTTTTTT. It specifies CSVVVGGNTGELFF.

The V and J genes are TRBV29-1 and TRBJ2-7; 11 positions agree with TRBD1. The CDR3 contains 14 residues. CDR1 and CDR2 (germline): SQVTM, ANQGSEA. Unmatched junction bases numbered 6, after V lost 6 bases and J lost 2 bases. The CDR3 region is CSVAGGQGAYEQYF. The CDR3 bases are TGCAGCGTCGCGGGGGGACAGGGGGCCTACGAGCAGTACTTC.

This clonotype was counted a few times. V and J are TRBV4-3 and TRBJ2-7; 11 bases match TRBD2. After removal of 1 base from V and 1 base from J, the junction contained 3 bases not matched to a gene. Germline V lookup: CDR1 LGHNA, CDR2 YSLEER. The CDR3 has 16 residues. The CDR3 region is CASSQAGTSGSYEQYF. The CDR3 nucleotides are TGCGCCAGCAGCCAAGCCGGGACTAGCGGTTCCTACGAGCAGTACTTC.

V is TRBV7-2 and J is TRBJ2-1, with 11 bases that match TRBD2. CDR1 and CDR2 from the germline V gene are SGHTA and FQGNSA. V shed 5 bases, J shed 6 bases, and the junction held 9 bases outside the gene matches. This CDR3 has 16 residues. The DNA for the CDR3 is TGTGCCAGCAGCACCCATAGCGGGGGGGGCGGCAATGAGCAGTTCTTC. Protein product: CASSTHSGGGGNEQFF.

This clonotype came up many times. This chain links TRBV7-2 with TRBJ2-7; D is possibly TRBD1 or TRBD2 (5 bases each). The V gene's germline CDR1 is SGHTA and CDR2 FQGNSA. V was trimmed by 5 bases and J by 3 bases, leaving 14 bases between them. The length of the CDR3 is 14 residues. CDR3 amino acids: CASSMGPPLYEQYF. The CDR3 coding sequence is TGTGCCAGCAGCATGGGACCCCCTCTCTACGAGCAGTACTTC.

DNA of the CDR3: TGTGCCAGCAGTGAAAGGGGGCCAGGGGTTTTGTTCTTC. This translates into CASSERGPGVLFF. This chain uses TRBV2 with TRBJ2-1; 7 bases fit TRBD1. V gave up 2 bases and J gave up 15 bases; unmatched junction bases: 10. This CDR3 spans 13 amino acids. Germline assignment: CDR1 SNHLY and CDR2 FYNNEI.

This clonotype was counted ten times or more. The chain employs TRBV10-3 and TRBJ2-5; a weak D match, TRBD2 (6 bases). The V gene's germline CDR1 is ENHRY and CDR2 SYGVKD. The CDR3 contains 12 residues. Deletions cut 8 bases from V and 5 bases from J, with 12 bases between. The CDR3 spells CAISREGETQYF. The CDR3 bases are TGTGCCATCTCGCGGGAAGGGGAGACCCAGTACTTC.

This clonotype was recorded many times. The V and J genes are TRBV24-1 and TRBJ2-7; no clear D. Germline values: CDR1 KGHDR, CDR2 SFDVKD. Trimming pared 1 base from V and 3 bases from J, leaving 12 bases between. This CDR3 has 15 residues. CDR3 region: CATSDFKATHYEQYF. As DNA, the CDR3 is TGTGCCACCAGTGATTTCAAGGCCACACACTACGAGCAGTACTTC.

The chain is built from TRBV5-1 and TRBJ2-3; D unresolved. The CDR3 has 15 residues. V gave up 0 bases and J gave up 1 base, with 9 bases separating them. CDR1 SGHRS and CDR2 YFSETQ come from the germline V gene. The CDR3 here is CASSLGPQRTDTQYF. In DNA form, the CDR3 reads TGCGCCAGCAGCTTGGGGCCCCAACGCACAGATACGCAGTATTTT.

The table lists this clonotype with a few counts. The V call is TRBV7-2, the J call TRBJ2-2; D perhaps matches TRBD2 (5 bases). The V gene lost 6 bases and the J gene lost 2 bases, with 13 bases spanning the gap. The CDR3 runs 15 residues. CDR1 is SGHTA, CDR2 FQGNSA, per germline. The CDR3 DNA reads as TGTGCCAGCAGACTTCGCGGGCTAAACACCGGGGAGCTGTTTTTT. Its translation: CASRLRGLNTGELFF.

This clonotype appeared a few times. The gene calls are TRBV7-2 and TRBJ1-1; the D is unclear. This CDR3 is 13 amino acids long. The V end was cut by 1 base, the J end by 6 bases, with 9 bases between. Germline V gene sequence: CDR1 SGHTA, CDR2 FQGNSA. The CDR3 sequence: CASSLVVSPEAFF. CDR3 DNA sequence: TGTGCCAGCAGCTTAGTAGTCTCCCCTGAAGCTTTCTTT.

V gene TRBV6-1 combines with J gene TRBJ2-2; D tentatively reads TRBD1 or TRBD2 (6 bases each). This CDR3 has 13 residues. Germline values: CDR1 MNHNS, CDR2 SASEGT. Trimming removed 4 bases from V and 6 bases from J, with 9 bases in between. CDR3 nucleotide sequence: TGTGCCAGCAGTGTCCGGGGGCCCGGGGAGCTGTTTTTT. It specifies CASSVRGPGELFF.

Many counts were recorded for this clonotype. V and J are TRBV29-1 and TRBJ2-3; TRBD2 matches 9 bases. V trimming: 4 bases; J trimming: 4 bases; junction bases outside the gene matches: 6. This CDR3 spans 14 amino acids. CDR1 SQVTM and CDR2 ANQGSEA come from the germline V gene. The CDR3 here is CSVAVAGVADTQYF. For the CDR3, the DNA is TGCAGCGTTGCGGTAGCGGGAGTCGCAGATACGCAGTATTTT.

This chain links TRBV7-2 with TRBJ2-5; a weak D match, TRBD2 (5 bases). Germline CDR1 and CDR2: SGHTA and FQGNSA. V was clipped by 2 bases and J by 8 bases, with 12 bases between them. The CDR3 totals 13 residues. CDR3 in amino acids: CASSLLLAATQYF. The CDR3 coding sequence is TGTGCCAGCAGCTTATTGCTAGCCGCTACCCAGTACTTC. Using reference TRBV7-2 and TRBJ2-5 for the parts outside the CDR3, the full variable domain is GAGVSQSPSNKVTEKGKDVELRCDPISGHTALYWYRQSLGQGLEFLIYFQGNSAPDKSGLPSDRFSAERTGGSVSTLTIQRTQQEDSAVYLCASSLLLAATQYFGPGTRLLVL.

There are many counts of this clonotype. The CDR3 coding sequence is TGTGCCAGCAGCCCGGGGACAGGAGCCTACGAGCAGTACTTC. The encoded protein is CASSPGTGAYEQYF. This chain joins TRBV7-9 and TRBJ2-7, with 8 bases aligning to TRBD1. From germline, CDR1 is SEHNR and CDR2 FQNEAQ (reference sequence). There are 14 residues in the CDR3. Trimming took 5 bases from V and 2 from J; bases not matched to a gene: 5.

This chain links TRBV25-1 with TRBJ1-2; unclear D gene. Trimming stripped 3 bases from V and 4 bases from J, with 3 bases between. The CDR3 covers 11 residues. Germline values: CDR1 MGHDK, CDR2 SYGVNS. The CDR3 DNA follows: TGTGCCAGCAGTGATGGCTATGGCTACACCTTC. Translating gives CASSDGYGYTF.

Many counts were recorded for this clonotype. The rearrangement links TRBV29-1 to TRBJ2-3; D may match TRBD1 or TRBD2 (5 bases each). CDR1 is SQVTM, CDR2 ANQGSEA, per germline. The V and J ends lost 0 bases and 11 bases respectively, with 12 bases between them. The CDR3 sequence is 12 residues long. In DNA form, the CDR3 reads TGCAGCGTTGAAGAGCCTCGGGGCGGGCAGTATTTT. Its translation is CSVEEPRGGQYF.

The CDR3 spells CASSAKYQGRGGNEQFF. Written as DNA, the CDR3 is TGTGCCAGTAGTGCCAAGTATCAGGGGCGCGGAGGAAATGAGCAGTTCTTC. The rearrangement links TRBV19 to TRBJ2-1, with D possibly matching TRBD1 (6 bases). Deletions cut 5 bases from V and 7 bases from J, with 24 bases between. The CDR3 runs 17 residues. The germline gives CDR1 LNHDA, CDR2 SQIVND (reference sequence).

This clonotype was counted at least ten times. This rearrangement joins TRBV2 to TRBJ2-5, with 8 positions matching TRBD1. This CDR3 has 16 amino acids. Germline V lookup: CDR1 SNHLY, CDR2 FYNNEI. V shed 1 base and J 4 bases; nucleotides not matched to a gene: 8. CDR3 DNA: TGTGCCAGCAGTGAAGTAGGAACAGGGGGAAGAGAGACCCAGTACTTC. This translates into CASSEVGTGGRETQYF.

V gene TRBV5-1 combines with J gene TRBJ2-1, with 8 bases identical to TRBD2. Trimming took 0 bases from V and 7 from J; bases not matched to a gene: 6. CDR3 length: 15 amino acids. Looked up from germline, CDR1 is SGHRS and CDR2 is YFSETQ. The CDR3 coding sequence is TGCGCCAGCAGCTTGGAAGCGGGAGTAATGAATGAGCAGTTCTTC. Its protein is CASSLEAGVMNEQFF.

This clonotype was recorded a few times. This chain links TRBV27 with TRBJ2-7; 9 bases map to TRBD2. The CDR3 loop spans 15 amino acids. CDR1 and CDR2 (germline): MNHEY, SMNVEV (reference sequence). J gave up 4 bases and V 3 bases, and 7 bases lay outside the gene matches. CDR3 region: CASSFSASGKYEQYF. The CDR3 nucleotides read TGTGCCAGCAGTTTTAGCGCTAGCGGGAAATACGAGCAGTACTTC.

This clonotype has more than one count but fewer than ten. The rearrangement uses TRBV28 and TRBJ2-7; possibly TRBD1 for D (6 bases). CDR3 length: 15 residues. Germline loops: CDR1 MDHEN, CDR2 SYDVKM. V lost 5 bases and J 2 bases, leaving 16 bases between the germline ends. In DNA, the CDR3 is TGTGCCAGCAGTCCGTCCGACAGGAGGACCTACGAGCAGTACTTC. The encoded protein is CASSPSDRRTYEQYF.